This TCR beta chain is from a study of cytomegalovirus exposure and HLA in healthy donors. Study-level information: The 90 to 150 validation repertoires were produced on the same platform as the 550 to 700 repertoires of the first cohort. This was reported in a later analysis. Broader study findings: Cytomegalovirus status was reportedly diagnosed by the classifier with high specificity and sensitivity.

Comments on this clone: As yet, its antigen is unknown.

Per the germline V gene, CDR1 is MNHEY and CDR2 is SVGAGI. The trim removed 0 bases at V and 8 bases at J, leaving 11 bases unmatched. CDR3 length: 16 amino acids. TCRdb's table, derived via immunoSEQ multiplex PCR, lists solely in-frame clones and lacks some. This sample has 150,000 or so clones, with approximately 86% found just once. The chain couples TRBV6-5 to TRBJ1-2; TRBD1 aligns across 8 bases. The sequencing sample was made of PBMCs. The receptor comes from a human donor in good health. The CDR3, as DNA: TGTGCCAGCAGTTACTCAAGTGCAAGGAGGACAGGGGGCTACACCTTC. Translated: CASSYSSARRTGGYTF.